These 20 T cell receptor beta chains share one sample of origin, sequenced in a study of blood T cell repertoires in COVID-19. Some clones are missing from TCRdb's copy, which holds only in-frame ones; the method was immunoSEQ multiplex PCR. The table lists more than 95,000 clones, 80% to 90% of them singletons, with about 3.5% in the top ten. The sequenced sample consisted of peripheral blood. These receptors originate from a woman aged 60 to 75 with acute or convalescent COVID-19.

The chain recombines TRBV30 with TRBJ1-1; D gene uncertain. CDR3 length: 12 amino acids. Per the germline V gene, CDR1 is GTSNPN and CDR2 is SVGIG (reference sequence). The V and J ends lost 0 bases and 13 bases respectively, with 15 bases between them. The CDR3 protein is CAWSVPQNGGFF. CDR3 coding DNA: TGTGCCTGGAGTGTACCCCAGAATGGAGGTTTCTTT.

This chain links TRBV5-1 with TRBJ2-2; weak D call: TRBD2 (5 bases). The length of the CDR3 is 15 residues. The germline V gene encodes CDR1 SGHRS and CDR2 YFSETQ. The ends were cut back, 4 bases at V and 1 base at J, with 11 bases in the middle. CDR3 coding DNA: TGCGCCAGCAGCCCGCCCGGGATGAACACCGGGGAGCTGTTTTTT. Its protein is CASSPPGMNTGELFF.

The chain joins TRBV18 to TRBJ2-1, with 10 positions matching TRBD2. This CDR3 comprises 16 residues. Germline assignment: CDR1 KGHSH and CDR2 LQKENI. J lost 5 bases, V lost 0 bases, and 4 bases had no gene match. The CDR3 region is CASSPPTTSGNNEQFF. CDR3 coding DNA: TGTGCCAGCTCACCACCGACCACTAGCGGGAACAATGAGCAGTTCTTC.

In its sample, this clone was seen once. This chain links TRBV6-1 with TRBJ1-5; D gene ambiguous. The V end was cut by 3 bases, the J end by 5 bases, with 8 bases between. In germline, CDR1 is MNHNS, CDR2 SASEGT. There are 13 residues in the CDR3. CDR3 amino acids: CASSEGTDQPQHF. The DNA for the CDR3 is TGTGCCAGCAGTGAGGGCACGGATCAGCCCCAGCATTTT.

In the case of this clone: One junction end does not reproduce the germline sequence, and a read error may be involved. The chain couples TRBV7-9 to TRBJ2-1; D might be TRBD2 (8 bases). CDR3 length: 13 residues. CDR1 SEHNR and CDR2 FQNEAQ come from the germline V gene (reference sequence). Written as DNA, the CDR3 is TGTGCCAGCAGCCCCCGGACAGGACTAGCCGGGGTCTTC. Translated, it gives CASSPRTGLAGVF.

This clone was seen just once. This chain uses TRBV5-4 with TRBJ2-1, with TRBD1 matching 7 bases. The CDR3 is made up of 17 amino acids. The V gene end was trimmed by 4 bases and the J gene end by 3 bases; junction bases not matched to a gene: 13. Germline CDR1 reads SGHNT; CDR2 reads YYREEE (reference sequence). CDR3 sequence reads: CASSPPPGTDLYNEQFF. Written as DNA, the CDR3 is TGTGCCAGCAGCCCCCCACCAGGGACAGACCTCTACAATGAGCAGTTCTTC.

The rearrangement uses TRBV4-1 and TRBJ1-5; D possibly corresponds to TRBD1 (5 bases). The CDR3 is made up of 15 amino acids. V lost 0 bases, J lost 6 bases, and 12 bases lay in between. CDR1 is MGHRA and CDR2 is YSYEKL in the germline V gene. This CDR3 is CASSQERTPIQPQHF. The CDR3 DNA follows: TGCGCCAGCAGCCAAGAGAGGACACCGATTCAGCCCCAGCATTTT.

The chain couples TRBV6-6 to TRBJ2-7; tentatively, D is TRBD2 (5 bases). The CDR3 covers 13 residues. Germline V gene lookup returns CDR1 MNHNY and CDR2 SVGAGI (reference sequence). The V gene lost 3 bases and the J gene lost 3 bases, with 9 bases spanning the gap. CDR3 region: CASSYSEGYEQYF. The CDR3 nucleotides read TGTGCCAGCAGTTATTCCGAGGGCTACGAGCAGTACTTC.

V usage is TRBV29-1 and J usage is TRBJ2-1; 10 bases line up with TRBD2. Germline V gene lookup returns CDR1 SQVTM and CDR2 ANQGSEA. CDR3 size: 13 residues. V shed 5 bases, J shed 6 bases, and the junction held 4 bases outside the gene matches. Here the CDR3 reads CSVKREGGNEQFF. CDR3 sequence (DNA): TGCAGCGTTAAGCGGGAGGGGGGCAATGAGCAGTTCTTC.

V is TRBV2 and J is TRBJ1-2, with no clear D. The CDR3 consists of 15 residues. CDR1 SNHLY and CDR2 FYNNEI come from the germline V gene. Between the trimmed V and J ends, which lost 2 bases and 0 bases, there was a span of 10 bases. This CDR3 reads CASSEQRGANYGYTF. CDR3 DNA sequence: TGTGCCAGCAGTGAACAGCGAGGAGCTAACTATGGCTACACCTTC.

This chain joins TRBV6-5 and TRBJ2-5, with D unclear. The CDR3 consists of 13 residues. The V gene lost 8 bases and the J gene lost 1 base, with 11 bases spanning the gap. Germline V gene data show CDR1 as MNHEY and CDR2 as SVGAGI. The DNA of the CDR3 is TGTGCCAGCGCCAATGCGGCCCAAGAGACCCAGTACTTC. Its translation is CASANAAQETQYF.

The chain links TRBV15 to TRBJ1-2; tentatively, D is TRBD1 (5 bases). The V end was cut by 3 bases, the J end by 3 bases, with 14 bases between. Per the germline V gene, CDR1 is LNHNV and CDR2 is YYDKDF (reference sequence). The CDR3 length is 15 residues. The DNA of the CDR3 is TGTGCCACCAGCAGCAGGAACTCCAGGGACTATGGCTACACCTTC. This codes for CATSSRNSRDYGYTF. Supplemented by reference TRBV15 and TRBJ1-2, the full variable domain reads DAMVIQNPRYQVTQFGKPVTLSCSQTLNHNVMYWYQQKSSQAPKLLFHYYDKDFNNEADTPDNFQSRRPNTSFCFLDIRSPGLGDTAMYLCATSSRNSRDYGYTFGSGTRLTVV.

The CDR3 nucleotides are TGTGCCAGCAAGTTACAGGGGGCGAACACCGGGGAGCTGTTTTTT. Amino acid sequence: CASKLQGANTGELFF. The V gene is TRBV6-5, the J gene TRBJ2-2, with TRBD1 identical over 8 bases. The CDR3 sequence is 15 residues long. Trimming took 7 bases from V and 0 from J; bases not matched to a gene: 4. Germline V gives CDR1 MNHEY, CDR2 SVGAGI.

The chain couples TRBV3-1 (or the pseudogene TRBV3-2) to TRBJ2-7; D possibly corresponds to TRBD2 (6 bases). Trimming removed 0 bases from V and 4 bases from J, with 10 bases in between. CDR3 size: 14 residues. Germline loops: CDR1 LGHDT, CDR2 YNNKEL (reference sequence). The CDR3 spells CASSQERGAYEQYF. CDR3 sequence (DNA): TGTGCCAGCAGCCAAGAGCGGGGCGCTTACGAGCAGTACTTC.

The rearrangement links TRBV18 to TRBJ2-7; D might be TRBD2 (5 bases). Trimming removed 6 bases from V and 0 bases from J, with 15 bases in between. Looked up from germline, CDR1 is KGHSH and CDR2 is LQKENI. The CDR3 is made up of 15 amino acids. The DNA of the CDR3 is TGTGCCAGCTCGCTCGGGGTGGGTAGCTCCTACGAGCAGTACGTC. This sequence encodes CASSLGVGSSYEQYV.

CDR3 amino acids: CASSRPGQGMVEQYF. The DNA for the CDR3 is TGTGCCAGCAGCCGCCCGGGACAGGGGATGGTCGAGCAGTACTTC. This sequence joins TRBV6-5 and TRBJ2-7, with TRBD1 matching over 10 bases. V gave up 6 bases and J gave up 6 bases; unmatched junction bases: 11. The CDR3 consists of 15 residues. The germline V gene has CDR1 MNHEY and CDR2 SVGAGI.

The chain carries TRBV28 and TRBJ1-3; D uncertain. V lost 10 bases to trimming and J lost 0 bases, with 16 bases between them. In germline, CDR1 is MDHEN, CDR2 SYDVKM. The CDR3 sequence is 15 residues long. In DNA form, the CDR3 reads TGTGCCACGCGTGGAGGTACTACCTCTGGAAACACCATATATTTT. It encodes CATRGGTTSGNTIYF.

This clone has a single count. The chain combines TRBV9 with TRBJ2-3; no reliable D call. Germline CDR1 SGDLS, CDR2 YYNGEE. The CDR3 consists of 16 residues. Between the trimmed V and J ends, which lost 0 bases and 3 bases, there was a span of 14 bases. This CDR3 is CASSVGSSIFTDTQYF. The DNA of the CDR3 is TGTGCCAGCAGCGTAGGATCTAGTATTTTTACAGATACGCAGTATTTT.

In DNA form, the CDR3 reads TGTGCCAGCAGTTCCATCTTCTATACGGGGGCTAACTATGGCTACACCTTC. It encodes CASSSIFYTGANYGYTF. This chain joins TRBV28 and TRBJ1-2; possible D gene TRBD1, 5 bases. Trimming left V 4 bases short and J 0 bases short, with 18 bases between. CDR3 length: 17 residues. CDR1 and CDR2 (germline): MDHEN, SYDVKM.

The rearrangement joins TRBV7-2 to TRBJ2-5, with 8 bases lining up with TRBD2. Germline CDR1 reads SGHTA; CDR2 reads FQGNSA. Trimming cost V 4 bases and J 5 bases; bases outside gene matches: 9. The CDR3 covers 15 residues. DNA of the CDR3: TGTGCCAGCAGCTCCGTAGCGGGGCAGGGGGAGACCCAGTACTTC. This gives the protein CASSSVAGQGETQYF.